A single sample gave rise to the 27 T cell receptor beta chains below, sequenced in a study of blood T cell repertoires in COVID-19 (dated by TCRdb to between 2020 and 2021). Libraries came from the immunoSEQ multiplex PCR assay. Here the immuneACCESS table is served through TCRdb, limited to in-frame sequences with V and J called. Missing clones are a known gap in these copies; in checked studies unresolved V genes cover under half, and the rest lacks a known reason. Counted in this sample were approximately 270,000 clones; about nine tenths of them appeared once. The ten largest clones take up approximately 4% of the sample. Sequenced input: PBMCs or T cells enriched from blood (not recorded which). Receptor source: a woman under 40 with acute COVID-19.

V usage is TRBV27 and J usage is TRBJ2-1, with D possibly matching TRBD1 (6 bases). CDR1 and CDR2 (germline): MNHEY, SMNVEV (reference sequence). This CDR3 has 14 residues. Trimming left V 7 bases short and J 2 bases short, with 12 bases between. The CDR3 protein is CASMGRDTYNEQFF. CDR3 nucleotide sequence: TGTGCCAGCATGGGCCGGGACACCTACAATGAGCAGTTCTTC.

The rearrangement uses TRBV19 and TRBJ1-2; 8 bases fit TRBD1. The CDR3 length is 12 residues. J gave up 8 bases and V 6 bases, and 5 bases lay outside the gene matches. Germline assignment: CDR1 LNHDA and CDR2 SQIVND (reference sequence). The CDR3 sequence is CASRTGETGYTF. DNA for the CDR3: TGTGCCAGTAGGACAGGGGAGACGGGCTACACCTTC. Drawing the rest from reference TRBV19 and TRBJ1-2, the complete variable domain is DGGITQSPKYLFRKEGQNVTLSCEQNLNHDAMYWYRQDPGQGLRLIYYSQIVNDFQKGDIAEGYSVSREKKESFPLTVTSAQKNPTAFYLCASRTGETGYTFGSGTRLTVV.

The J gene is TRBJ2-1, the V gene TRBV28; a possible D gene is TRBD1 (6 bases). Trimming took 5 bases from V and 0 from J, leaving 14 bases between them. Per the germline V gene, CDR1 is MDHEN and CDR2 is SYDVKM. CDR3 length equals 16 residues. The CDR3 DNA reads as TGTGCCAGCAGTACCTCGACAGGTAGCTCCTACAATGAGCAGTTCTTC. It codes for CASSTSTGSSYNEQFF.

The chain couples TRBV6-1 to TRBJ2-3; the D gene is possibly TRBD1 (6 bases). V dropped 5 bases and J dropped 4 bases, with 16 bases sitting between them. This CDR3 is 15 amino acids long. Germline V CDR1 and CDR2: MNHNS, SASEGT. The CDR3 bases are TGTGCCAGCAGTACCCCACAGGGAAGCGCAGATACGCAGTATTTT. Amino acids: CASSTPQGSADTQYF.

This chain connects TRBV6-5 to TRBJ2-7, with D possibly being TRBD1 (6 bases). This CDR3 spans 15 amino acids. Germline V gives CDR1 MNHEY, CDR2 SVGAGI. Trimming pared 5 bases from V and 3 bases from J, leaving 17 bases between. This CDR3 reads CASSRQAGVIYEQYF. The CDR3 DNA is TGTGCCAGCAGTCGCCAGGCAGGGGTCATCTACGAGCAGTACTTC.

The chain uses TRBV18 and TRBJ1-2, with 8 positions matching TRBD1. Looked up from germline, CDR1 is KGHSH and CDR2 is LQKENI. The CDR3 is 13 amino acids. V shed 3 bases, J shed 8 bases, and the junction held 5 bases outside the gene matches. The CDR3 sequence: CASSPQGAEGYTF. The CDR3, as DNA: TGTGCCAGCTCACCCCAGGGGGCGGAGGGCTACACCTTC.

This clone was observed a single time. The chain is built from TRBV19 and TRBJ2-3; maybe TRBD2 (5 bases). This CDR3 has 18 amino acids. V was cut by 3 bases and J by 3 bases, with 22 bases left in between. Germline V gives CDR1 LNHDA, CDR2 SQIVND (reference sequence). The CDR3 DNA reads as TGTGCCAGTAGTATTTGGGCTACGGGAAAAGAGATTACAGATACGCAGTATTTT. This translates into CASSIWATGKEITDTQYF. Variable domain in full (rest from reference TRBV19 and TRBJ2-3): DGGITQSPKYLFRKEGQNVTLSCEQNLNHDAMYWYRQDPGQGLRLIYYSQIVNDFQKGDIAEGYSVSREKKESFPLTVTSAQKNPTAFYLCASSIWATGKEITDTQYFGPGTRLTVL.

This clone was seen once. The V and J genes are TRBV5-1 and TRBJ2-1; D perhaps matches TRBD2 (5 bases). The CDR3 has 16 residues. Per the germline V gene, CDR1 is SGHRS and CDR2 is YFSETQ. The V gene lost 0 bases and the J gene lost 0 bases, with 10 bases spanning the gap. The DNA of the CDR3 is TGCGCCAGCAGCTTGGTGGCGGGTGGCTCCTACAATGAGCAGTTCTTC. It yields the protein CASSLVAGGSYNEQFF.

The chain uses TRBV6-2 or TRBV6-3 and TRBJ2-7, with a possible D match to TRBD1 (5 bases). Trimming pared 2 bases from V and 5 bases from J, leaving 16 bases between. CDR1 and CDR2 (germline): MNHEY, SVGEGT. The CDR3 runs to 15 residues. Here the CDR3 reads CASSYRAGNSHEQYF. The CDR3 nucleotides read TGTGCCAGCAGTTACAGGGCAGGGAATTCCCACGAGCAGTACTTC.

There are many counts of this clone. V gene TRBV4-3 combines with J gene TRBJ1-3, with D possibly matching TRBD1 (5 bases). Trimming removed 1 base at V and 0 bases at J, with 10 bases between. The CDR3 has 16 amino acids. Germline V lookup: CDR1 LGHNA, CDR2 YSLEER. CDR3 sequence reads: CASSQVQANSGNTIYF. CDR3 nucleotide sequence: TGCGCCAGCAGCCAAGTACAGGCTAACTCTGGAAACACCATATATTTT.

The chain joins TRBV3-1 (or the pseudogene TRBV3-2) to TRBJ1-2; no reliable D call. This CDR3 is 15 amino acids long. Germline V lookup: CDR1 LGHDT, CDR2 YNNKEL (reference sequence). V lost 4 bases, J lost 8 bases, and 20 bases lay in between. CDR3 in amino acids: CASSPSVAAGGGYTF. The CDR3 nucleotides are TGTGCCAGCAGCCCATCAGTGGCGGCCGGAGGAGGCTACACCTTC.

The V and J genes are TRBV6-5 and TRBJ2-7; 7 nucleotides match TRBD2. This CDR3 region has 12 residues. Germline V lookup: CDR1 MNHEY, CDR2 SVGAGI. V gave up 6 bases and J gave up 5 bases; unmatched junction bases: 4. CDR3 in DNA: TGTGCCAGCAGGCGGGAGACGAACGAGCAGTACTTC. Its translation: CASRRETNEQYF.

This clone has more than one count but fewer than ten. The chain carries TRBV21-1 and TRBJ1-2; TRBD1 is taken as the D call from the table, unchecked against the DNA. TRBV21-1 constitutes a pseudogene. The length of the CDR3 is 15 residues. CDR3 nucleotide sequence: TGTGCCAGCAGCAAGGGGGGACAGGGTAGCTATGGCTACACCTTC. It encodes CASSKGGQGSYGYTF.

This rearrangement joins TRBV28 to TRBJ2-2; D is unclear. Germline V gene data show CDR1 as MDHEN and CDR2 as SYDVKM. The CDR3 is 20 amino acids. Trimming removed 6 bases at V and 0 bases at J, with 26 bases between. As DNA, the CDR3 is TGTGCCAGCAGCCTAACCCGTAGCCGGTCGGGTTTTACGAACACCGGGGAGCTGTTTTTT. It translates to CASSLTRSRSGFTNTGELFF. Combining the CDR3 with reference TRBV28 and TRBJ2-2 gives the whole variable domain DVKVTQSSRYLVKRTGEKVFLECVQDMDHENMFWYRQDPGLGLRLIYFSYDVKMKEKGDIPEGYSVSREKKERFSLILESASTNQTSMYLCASSLTRSRSGFTNTGELFFGEGSRLTVL.

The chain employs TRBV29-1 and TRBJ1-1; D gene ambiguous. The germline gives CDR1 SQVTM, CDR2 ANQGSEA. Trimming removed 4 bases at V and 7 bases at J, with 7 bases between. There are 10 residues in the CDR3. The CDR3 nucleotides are TGCAGCGTTGTCGGCGGTGAAGCTTTCTTT. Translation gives CSVVGGEAFF.

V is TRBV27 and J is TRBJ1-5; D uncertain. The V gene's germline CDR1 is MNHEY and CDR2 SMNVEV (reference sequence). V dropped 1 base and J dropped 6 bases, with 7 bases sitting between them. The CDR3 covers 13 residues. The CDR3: CASSLWSGQPQHF. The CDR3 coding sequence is TGTGCCAGCAGTTTATGGTCGGGTCAGCCCCAGCATTTT.

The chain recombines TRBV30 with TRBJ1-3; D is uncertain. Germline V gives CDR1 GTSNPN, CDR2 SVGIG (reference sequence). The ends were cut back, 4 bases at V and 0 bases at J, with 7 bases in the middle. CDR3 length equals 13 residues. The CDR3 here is CAWIASSGNTIYF. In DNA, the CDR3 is TGTGCCTGGATAGCCTCCTCTGGAAACACCATATATTTT.

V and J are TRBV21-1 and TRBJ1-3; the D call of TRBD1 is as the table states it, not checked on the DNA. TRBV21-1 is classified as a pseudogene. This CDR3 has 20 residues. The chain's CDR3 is CASSKGTRDRIHHSGNTIYF. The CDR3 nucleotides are TGTGCCAGCAGCAAAGGGACCCGGGACAGGATCCATCACTCTGGAAACACCATATATTTT.

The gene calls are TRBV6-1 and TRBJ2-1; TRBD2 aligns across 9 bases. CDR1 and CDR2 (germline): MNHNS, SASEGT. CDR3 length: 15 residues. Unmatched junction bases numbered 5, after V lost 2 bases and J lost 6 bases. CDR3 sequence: CASSEWREGLNEQFF. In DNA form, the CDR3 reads TGTGCCAGCAGTGAATGGCGGGAGGGCCTCAATGAGCAGTTCTTC.

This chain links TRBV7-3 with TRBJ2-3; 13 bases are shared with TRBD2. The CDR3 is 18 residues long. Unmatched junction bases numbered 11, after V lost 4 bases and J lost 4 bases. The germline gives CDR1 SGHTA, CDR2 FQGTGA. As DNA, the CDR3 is TGTGCCAGCAGCTCTCGGACTAGCGGGAGTACCGTTCCAGATACGCAGTATTTT. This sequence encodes CASSSRTSGSTVPDTQYF.

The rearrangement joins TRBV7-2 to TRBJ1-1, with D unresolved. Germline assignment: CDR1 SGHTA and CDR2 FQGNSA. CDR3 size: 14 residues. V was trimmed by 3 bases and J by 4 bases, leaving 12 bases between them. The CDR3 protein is CASSLLEGSTEAFF. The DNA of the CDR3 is TGTGCCAGCAGCTTGTTGGAGGGTTCCACTGAAGCTTTCTTT. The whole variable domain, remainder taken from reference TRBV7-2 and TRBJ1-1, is GAGVSQSPSNKVTEKGKDVELRCDPISGHTALYWYRQSLGQGLEFLIYFQGNSAPDKSGLPSDRFSAERTGGSVSTLTIQRTQQEDSAVYLCASSLLEGSTEAFFGQGTRLTVV.

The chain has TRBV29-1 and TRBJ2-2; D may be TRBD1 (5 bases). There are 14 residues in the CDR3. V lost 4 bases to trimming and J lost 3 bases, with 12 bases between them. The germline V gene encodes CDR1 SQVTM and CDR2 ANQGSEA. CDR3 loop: CSVAAGPYTGELFF. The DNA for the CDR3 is TGCAGCGTTGCCGCAGGGCCCTACACCGGGGAGCTGTTTTTT.

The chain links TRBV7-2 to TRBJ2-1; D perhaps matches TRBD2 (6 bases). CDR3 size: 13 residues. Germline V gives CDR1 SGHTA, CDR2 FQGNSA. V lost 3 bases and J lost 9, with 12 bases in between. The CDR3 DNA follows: TGTGCCAGCAGCTTGGCTGGGGGGAGTGAGCAGTTCTTC. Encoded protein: CASSLAGGSEQFF. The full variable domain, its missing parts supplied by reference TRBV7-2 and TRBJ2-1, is GAGVSQSPSNKVTEKGKDVELRCDPISGHTALYWYRQSLGQGLEFLIYFQGNSAPDKSGLPSDRFSAERTGGSVSTLTIQRTQQEDSAVYLCASSLAGGSEQFFGPGTRLTVL.

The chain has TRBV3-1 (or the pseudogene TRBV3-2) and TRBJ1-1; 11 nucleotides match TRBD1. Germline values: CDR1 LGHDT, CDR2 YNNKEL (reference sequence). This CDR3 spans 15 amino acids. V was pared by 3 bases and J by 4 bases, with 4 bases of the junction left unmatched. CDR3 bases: TGTGCCAGCAGCCATGGGACAGGGGGGATCACTGAAGCTTTCTTT. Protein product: CASSHGTGGITEAFF.

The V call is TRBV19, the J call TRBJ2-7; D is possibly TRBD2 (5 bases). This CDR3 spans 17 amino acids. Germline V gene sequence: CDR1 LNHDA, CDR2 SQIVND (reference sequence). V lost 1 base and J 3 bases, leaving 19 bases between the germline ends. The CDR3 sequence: CASSIGTAETTLYEQYF. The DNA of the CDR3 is TGTGCCAGTAGTATAGGAACCGCCGAGACTACACTCTACGAGCAGTACTTC.

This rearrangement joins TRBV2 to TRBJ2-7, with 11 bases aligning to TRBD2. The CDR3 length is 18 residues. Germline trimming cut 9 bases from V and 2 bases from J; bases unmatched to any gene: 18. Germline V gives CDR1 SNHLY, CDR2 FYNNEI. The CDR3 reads CARSPDKGKTSGTYEQYF. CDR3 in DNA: TGTGCCAGATCCCCCGACAAGGGTAAGACTAGCGGGACCTACGAGCAGTACTTC.

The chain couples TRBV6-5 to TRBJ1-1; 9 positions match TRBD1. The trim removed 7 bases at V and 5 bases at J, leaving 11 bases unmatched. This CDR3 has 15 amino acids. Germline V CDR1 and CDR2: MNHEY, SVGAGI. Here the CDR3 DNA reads TGTGCCAGCACCCTATCCGGGACAGGGTGGACTGAAGCTTTCTTT. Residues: CASTLSGTGWTEAFF.